This is a list of T cell receptor beta chains from one sample in a study of PD-L1 blockade in urothelial cancer. The method was immunoSEQ multiplex PCR; TCRdb's version includes in-frame clones alone and lacks a portion of them. The sample holds tens of thousands of clones, approximately 81% seen once. The source material was PBMCs, sampled around atezolizumab (anti-PD-L1) treatment. All receptors come from a man in his 70s with urothelial cancer. Both conserved end residues are part of each CDR3. Size is stated for part of the rows, as once, few or many counts, or as a class when the clone is expanded.

CAISESHREESYGYTF TRBV10-3 . TRBJ1-2
CASSGSGWNQPQHF TRBV7-9 . TRBJ1-5
CASSSTQGGSGNTIYF TRBV7-2 . TRBJ1-3
CASSLVRGDYGYTF TRBV5-1 . TRBJ1-2
CASSSGQYNEQFF TRBV5-4 . TRBJ2-1
CASQPTSGRMNEQFF TRBV6-5 . TRBJ2-1
CAWGKGDNQPQHF TRBV30 few TRBJ1-5
CASSTLRQGLANQPQHF TRBV19 . TRBJ1-5
CASSPSGGVTGELFF TRBV5-1 . TRBJ2-2
CASRLPGGTGELFF TRBV6-5 . TRBJ2-2
CASVRDRGEQYF TRBV2 . TRBJ2-7
CASPHEGARTDTQYF TRBV6-1 . TRBJ2-3
CASSPRTSGHQETQYF TRBV19 . TRBJ2-5
CATASGTPYEQYF TRBV6-6 . TRBJ2-7
CASSQAGGVLEQYF TRBV14 . TRBJ2-7
CSVRGTSGRKSETQYF TRBV29-1 . TRBJ2-5
CASSSDRAPHEQYF TRBV5-1 . TRBJ2-7
CASSSGPGNTIYF TRBV7-7 . TRBJ1-3
CASSQPGGSYEQYF TRBV4-2 few TRBJ2-7
CASSPTGGADGYTF TRBV7-9 . TRBJ1-2
CAIGVTNTEAFF TRBV10-3 . TRBJ1-1
CASSSSGRAAYNEQFF TRBV28 . TRBJ2-1
CASSLGASGREYEQYF TRBV7-6 . TRBJ2-7
CASTPGTSTRKQYF TRBV6-5 . TRBJ2-7
CASKGTVSYEQYF TRBV5-6 . TRBJ2-7
CASSPRTSGRGNEQFF TRBV11-2 once TRBJ2-1
CASSLETGRGAKDEQFF TRBV11-2 once TRBJ2-1
CASTPDREPPLVDPQHF TRBV28 . TRBJ1-5
CASSLIRGSTEAFF TRBV27 . TRBJ1-1
CASSLGGLSYEQYF TRBV7-9 once TRBJ2-7
CASSEWGGRIYEQYF TRBV6-1 . TRBJ2-7
CATSRARGGTEAFF TRBV15 . TRBJ1-1
CASSPGAGGLSYEQYF TRBV5-1 few TRBJ2-7
CAISDLATTDGELFF TRBV10-3 . TRBJ2-2
CASSQPLGQPNEKLFF TRBV4-1 . TRBJ1-4
CASSYSYEQYF TRBV28 . TRBJ2-7
CASSLAGASGSSNEQFF TRBV7-3 . TRBJ2-1
CSVEDRTPSNTEAFF TRBV29-1 . TRBJ1-1
CASSRRQGLNEQYF TRBV6-5 once TRBJ2-7
CASSPGGITEAFF TRBV6-6 . TRBJ1-1
CSVGDWGYGYTF TRBV29-1 . TRBJ1-2
CASSWDGQGWGTDTQYF TRBV5-4 . TRBJ2-3
CASFLRAANYGYTF TRBV2 few TRBJ1-2
CAWSVLGEEYTF TRBV30 few TRBJ1-2
CASSFSGTGVAGNTIYF TRBV5-6 once TRBJ1-3
CASSPAGGPKETQYF TRBV5-4 . TRBJ2-5
CASKGGTQYF TRBV6-1 . TRBJ2-3
CASRIRQGTYEQYF TRBV2 . TRBJ2-7
CASSTGQANEKLFF TRBV9 . TRBJ1-4
CASGGIRDRSSYEQYF TRBV2 . TRBJ2-7